Below are 21 T cell receptor beta chains sequenced from a single sample in a study of shared clonotypes between healthy human individuals. TCRdb's table, derived via immunoSEQ multiplex PCR, lists solely in-frame clones and lacks some. This sample has around 1.1 million clones, with around 78% found just once. Material for sequencing was memory CD4+ T cells from PBMCs. Subset defined: CD45RA-negative fraction. The receptors here all came from a man younger than 30 in good health. Some clones in this sample may be carry-over from other donors' samples.

The rearrangement uses TRBV5-1 and TRBJ1-3; 7 nucleotides align to TRBD1. Germline trimming cut 4 bases from V and 4 bases from J; bases unmatched to any gene: 5. The CDR3 is made up of 14 amino acids. From germline, CDR1 is SGHRS and CDR2 YFSETQ. Here the CDR3 reads CASSRGTEGNTIYF. In nucleotides, the CDR3 is TGCGCCAGCAGCCGTGGGACAGAAGGAAACACCATATATTTT.

The rearrangement links TRBV27 to TRBJ2-4, with D tentatively TRBD1 (6 bases). The CDR3 consists of 15 residues. Germline V gene data show CDR1 as MNHEY and CDR2 as SMNVEV (reference sequence). Trimming took off 8 bases at V and 0 bases at J, with 14 bases between the two ends. The CDR3 loop is CASGQQGLAKNIQYF. The CDR3 nucleotides are TGTGCCAGCGGACAACAGGGATTAGCCAAAAACATTCAGTACTTC.

This clone was found once. The chain carries TRBV12-5 and TRBJ2-5; D gene ambiguous. Per germline, CDR1 LGHNT and CDR2 FRNRAP. Deletions cut 7 bases from V and 4 bases from J, with 10 bases between. The CDR3 loop spans 12 amino acids. In DNA form, the CDR3 reads TGTGCTAGTGCTCCTTTTGGAGAGACCCAGTACTTC. Encoded protein: CASAPFGETQYF.

The chain joins TRBV9 to TRBJ2-3; the D gene is possibly TRBD1 (6 bases). Deletions cut 3 bases from V and 5 bases from J, with 13 bases between. Germline loops: CDR1 SGDLS, CDR2 YYNGEE. CDR3 length: 14 amino acids. CDR3 DNA sequence: TGTGCCAGCAGCGGTTATGGGGGCAGAGATACGCAGTATTTT. Translated, it gives CASSGYGGRDTQYF. Using reference TRBV9 and TRBJ2-3 for the parts outside the CDR3, the full variable domain is DSGVTQTPKHLITATGQRVTLRCSPRSGDLSVYWYQQSLDQGLQFLIQYYNGEERAKGNILERFSAQQFPDLHSELNLSSLELGDSALYFCASSGYGGRDTQYFGPGTRLTVL.

This clone was found once. The rearrangement uses TRBV9 and TRBJ2-4, with TRBD2 matching 8 bases. Losses at the gene ends were 2 bases for V and 6 bases for J; bases not matched to a gene: 4. The CDR3 has 14 amino acids. Germline V gene sequence: CDR1 SGDLS, CDR2 YYNGEE. Written as DNA, the CDR3 is TGTGCCAGCAGCGTTAGCGGGACCGGAAACATTCAGTACTTC. Its protein product is CASSVSGTGNIQYF.

The chain employs TRBV19 and TRBJ1-1; TRBD1 is a possible D gene (6 bases). Trimming removed 9 bases at V and 5 bases at J, with 16 bases between. Looked up from germline, CDR1 is LNHDA and CDR2 is SQIVND (reference sequence). The CDR3 is 13 residues long. The CDR3 nucleotides read TGTGCCAGCCGAGGCCGTAGGGGGACTGAAGCTTTCTTT. It translates to CASRGRRGTEAFF.

The rearrangement uses TRBV29-1 and TRBJ2-1; D is unclear. Germline lookup yields CDR1 SQVTM and CDR2 ANQGSEA. The CDR3 has 11 residues. Trimming shortened V by 7 bases and J by 6 bases, and 10 bases separated the two germline ends. CDR3 in amino acids: CSAGPSNEQFF. CDR3 DNA sequence: TGCAGCGCTGGACCGTCCAATGAGCAGTTCTTC.

The chain has TRBV7-6 and TRBJ2-5, with 9 bases identical to TRBD2. CDR1 is SGHVS, CDR2 FNYEAQ, per germline. The V and J ends lost 5 bases and 1 base, in that order; junction bases with no gene match: 11. This CDR3 contains 17 residues. Here the CDR3 reads CASSPARLAALQETQYF. CDR3 nucleotide sequence: TGTGCCAGCAGCCCGGCCCGACTAGCGGCTCTCCAAGAGACCCAGTACTTC.

The chain is built from TRBV7-9 and TRBJ1-1, with 9 nucleotides matching TRBD1. Trimming cost V 3 bases and J 5 bases; bases outside gene matches: 4. Germline V CDR1 and CDR2: SEHNR, FQNEAQ (reference sequence). The CDR3 contains 14 residues. The CDR3: CASSFGTGKTEAFF. For the CDR3, the DNA is TGTGCCAGCAGCTTCGGGACAGGGAAGACTGAAGCTTTCTTT.

The chain recombines TRBV6-1 with TRBJ2-7, with 9 bases lining up with TRBD1. The CDR3 sequence is 15 residues long. Germline V gene lookup returns CDR1 MNHNS and CDR2 SASEGT. Trimming removed 6 bases from V and 5 bases from J; junction bases left unmatched: 11. CDR3 protein: CASRLQGAMSNEQYF. Here the CDR3 DNA reads TGTGCCAGCAGGTTACAGGGGGCGATGAGTAACGAGCAGTACTTC.

J is TRBJ2-1 and V is TRBV5-4, with TRBD1 matching 9 bases. The CDR3 runs 19 residues. Unmatched junction bases numbered 12, after V lost 0 bases and J lost 2 bases. Germline V lookup: CDR1 SGHNT, CDR2 YYREEE (reference sequence). The CDR3 bases are TGTGCCAGCAGCTTGGTTGGGACAGGGTACTCGATCGCCTACAATGAGCAGTTCTTC. Translation gives CASSLVGTGYSIAYNEQFF.

This clone was seen a single time. As DNA, the CDR3 is TGTGCCAGCAGCAATGACTGGGGGGGGAATACCTACGAGCAGTACTTC. It is translated as CASSNDWGGNTYEQYF. The chain combines TRBV7-8 with TRBJ2-7; the match to TRBD2 covers 7 bases. Germline-derived CDR1 and CDR2 are SGHVS and FQNEAQ. With V trimmed by 5 bases and J by 2 bases, 12 bases remained unmatched. This CDR3 has 16 amino acids.

The table lists this clone with a few counts. The V and J genes are TRBV5-1 and TRBJ2-7; 8 positions agree with TRBD1. Germline CDR1 and CDR2: SGHRS and YFSETQ. V lost 3 bases to trimming and J lost 1 base; unmatched junction nucleotides: 6. CDR3 size: 15 residues. Here the CDR3 DNA reads TGCGCCAGCAGCTCGGGACAGGTGCGATCCTACGAGCAGTACTTC. It encodes CASSSGQVRSYEQYF.

For this clone: The same CDR3 also results from other DNA sequences found in this sample. The chain joins TRBV7-2 to TRBJ2-7; the match to TRBD2 covers 8 bases. Trimming took 5 bases from V and 6 from J; bases not matched to a gene: 6. CDR3 length: 13 amino acids. In germline, CDR1 is SGHTA, CDR2 FQGNSA. The CDR3 DNA sequence: TGTGCCAGCAGCCTGGGACTAGTAGGCGAGCAGTACTTC. This codes for CASSLGLVGEQYF. The whole variable domain, filled in from reference TRBV7-2 and TRBJ2-7, reads GAGVSQSPSNKVTEKGKDVELRCDPISGHTALYWYRQSLGQGLEFLIYFQGNSAPDKSGLPSDRFSAERTGGSVSTLTIQRTQQEDSAVYLCASSLGLVGEQYFGPGTRLTVT.

The gene calls are TRBV10-3 and TRBJ1-1; 9 bases map to TRBD1. Germline values: CDR1 ENHRY, CDR2 SYGVKD. The CDR3 contains 15 residues. Losses at the gene ends were 9 bases for V and 0 bases for J; bases not matched to a gene: 8. CDR3 protein: CAIAPGQGMNTEAFF. The CDR3 DNA reads TGTGCCATAGCGCCCGGACAGGGGATGAACACTGAAGCTTTCTTT.

The rearrangement uses TRBV7-2 and TRBJ1-4; D possibly corresponds to TRBD1 (5 bases). The CDR3 has 15 amino acids. Germline V gene data show CDR1 as SGHTA and CDR2 as FQGNSA. V was cut by 3 bases and J by 5 bases, with 13 bases left in between. The CDR3 bases are TGTGCCAGCAGCTTCTTCTCGGACAAGAATGAAAAACTGTTTTTT. The encoded protein is CASSFFSDKNEKLFF.

This clone was recorded once. The rearrangement joins TRBV10-2 to TRBJ2-4; D might be TRBD1 or TRBD2, each matching 5 bases. This CDR3 comprises 15 residues. V lost 7 bases and J lost 0, with 13 bases in between. Germline CDR1 and CDR2: WSHSY and SAAADI. The CDR3 DNA sequence: TGCGCCAGCACCCGAGGGGACCTAGCCAAAAACATTCAGTACTTC. It specifies CASTRGDLAKNIQYF.

Details on this clone: A far larger clone is one base from this, pointing to a likely read error. The V call is TRBV4-1, the J call TRBJ2-7; TRBD2 might be the D (6 bases). Trimming cost V 2 bases and J 0 bases, with 20 bases left between them. CDR3 size: 18 residues. Germline V CDR1 and CDR2: MGHRA, YSYEKL. The DNA of the CDR3 is TGCGCCAGCAGCCAAATTTTGAGGGGAGGCTCGAGCTCCTACGAGCAGTACTTC. Encoded protein: CASSQILRGGSSSYEQYF.

The rearrangement uses TRBV27 and TRBJ2-1, with TRBD2 matching 10 bases. CDR3 length: 15 residues. Germline assignment: CDR1 MNHEY and CDR2 SMNVEV (reference sequence). J was trimmed by 8 bases and V by 3 bases; bases with no gene match: 7. CDR3 residues: CASSLVASGSYEQFF. The CDR3 DNA sequence: TGTGCCAGCAGTTTGGTTGCTAGCGGGAGCTATGAGCAGTTCTTC.

V gene TRBV2 combines with J gene TRBJ1-1, with TRBD1 matching over 7 bases. The germline V gene encodes CDR1 SNHLY and CDR2 FYNNEI. The CDR3 covers 13 residues. V lost 6 bases to trimming and J lost 2 bases; unmatched junction nucleotides: 3. CDR3 amino acids: CASRGDSNTEAFF. DNA of the CDR3: TGTGCCAGCAGGGGGGACAGCAACACTGAAGCTTTCTTT.

The V call is TRBV28, the J call TRBJ1-4; unclear D gene. The CDR3 is 15 amino acids. The V end was cut by 5 bases, the J end by 0 bases, with 10 bases between. In germline, CDR1 is MDHEN, CDR2 SYDVKM. The CDR3 DNA reads TGTGCCAGCAGTCCTCCCCAGGCAACTAATGAAAAACTGTTTTTT. It is translated as CASSPPQATNEKLFF.